Shown below are 31 T cell receptor beta chains from a single sample sequenced in a study of T cells after yellow fever vaccination. TCRdb passed the 5' RACE reads through MiXCR, listing each CDR3 protein once. Among under 200,000 distinct CDR3 sequences listed, around 7% were seen once. The source material was CD4+ T cells sorted from PBMCs, sampled 5 days after the first yellow fever vaccination. These receptors were collected from a man between 18 and 29 years old who received the YFV17D yellow fever vaccine.

The table lists this clonotype with many counts. The V gene is TRBV7-9, the J gene TRBJ2-1; TRBD1 might be the D (6 bases). This CDR3 comprises 13 residues. CDR1 and CDR2 (germline): SEHNR, FQNEAQ (reference sequence). Trimming removed 5 bases at V and 6 bases at J, with 11 bases between. The CDR3 spells CASSPTGGNEQFF. CDR3 nucleotides: TGTGCCAGCAGCCCGACAGGCGGCAATGAGCAGTTCTTC.

This clonotype was detected only a few times. This chain joins TRBV5-1 and TRBJ2-7; 7 nucleotides line up with TRBD1. The CDR3 extends over 14 amino acids. Germline V gene sequence: CDR1 SGHRS, CDR2 YFSETQ. V dropped 2 bases and J dropped 8; count of bases not matched to a gene: 10. CDR3 bases: TGCGCCAGCAGCTTCGGGACAGACAAAACCCAGCAGTACTTC. It is translated as CASSFGTDKTQQYF.

This chain uses TRBV19 with TRBJ2-1; TRBD1 is a possible D gene (6 bases). Looked up from germline, CDR1 is LNHDA and CDR2 is SQIVND (reference sequence). The CDR3 is 14 amino acids. V gave up 7 bases and J gave up 4 bases, with 14 bases separating them. The CDR3 reads CASNEGVWYNEQFF. CDR3 bases: TGTGCCAGTAACGAGGGGGTGTGGTACAATGAGCAGTTCTTC.

V usage is TRBV19 and J usage is TRBJ2-7; maybe TRBD1 (5 bases). V lost 7 bases and J lost 5, with 24 bases in between. CDR3 length equals 16 residues. The germline CDR1 and CDR2 sequences are LNHDA and SQIVND (reference sequence). The CDR3 DNA reads TGTGCCAGTAAGGGTCGAGGAAACCCCCAAGGGGACGAGCAGTACTTC. Translated, it gives CASKGRGNPQGDEQYF.

This chain connects TRBV6-5 to TRBJ2-7; TRBD1 agrees at 9 bases. The ends lost 6 bases at V and 3 bases at J; junction bases unmatched: 6. CDR3 length equals 14 residues. Germline V gene lookup returns CDR1 MNHEY and CDR2 SVGAGI. The CDR3 loop is CASSLDRGGYEQYF. The CDR3, as DNA: TGTGCCAGCAGCCTGGACAGGGGTGGCTACGAGCAGTACTTC.

This clonotype was detected only a few times. The chain carries TRBV5-1 and TRBJ2-4, with 14 nucleotides matching TRBD2. CDR3 length: 18 residues. Germline CDR1 SGHRS, CDR2 YFSETQ. The V and J ends lost 3 bases and 1 base, in that order; junction bases with no gene match: 6. The CDR3 sequence is CASSSTSGGAGAKNIQYF. The CDR3 DNA sequence: TGCGCCAGCAGCTCGACTAGCGGGGGGGCTGGTGCCAAAAACATTCAGTACTTC.

In its sample, this clonotype was seen a few times. Germline and junction disagree at one end, which may indicate a read error. The chain links TRBV25-1 to TRBJ2-3, with TRBD1 matching over 7 bases. The CDR3 has 17 amino acids. CDR1 and CDR2 (germline): MGHDK, SYGVNS. The CDR3: CSSSDPTRQGPGDTQYF. CDR3 nucleotides: TGTTCCAGCAGTGATCCAACTCGACAGGGACCTGGGGATACGCAGTATTTT.

This clonotype was seen more than once but under ten times. The chain has TRBV12-3 or TRBV12-4 and TRBJ2-3, with D perhaps matching TRBD1 (7 bases). V was trimmed by 7 bases and J by 2 bases, leaving 22 bases between them. The CDR3 totals 17 residues. CDR3 residues: CASTRDRWGEVTDTQYF. The CDR3 coding sequence is TGTGCCAGCACCCGGGACAGATGGGGGGAGGTCACAGATACGCAGTATTTT.

This clonotype was observed many times. The rearrangement uses TRBV6-2 or TRBV6-3 and TRBJ2-5; perhaps D is TRBD1 or TRBD2 (6 bases each). Germline V CDR1 and CDR2: MNHEY, SVGEGT. This CDR3 contains 14 residues. V gave up 5 bases and J gave up 5 bases, with 15 bases separating them. CDR3 bases: TGTGCCAGCAGTACGGAGGGGGGTATGGAGACCCAGTACTTC. It translates to CASSTEGGMETQYF.

This clonotype was detected ten times or more. At one end, the junction sequence differs from germline, possibly due to a read error. J is TRBJ2-5 and V is TRBV12-3 or TRBV12-4, with D possibly TRBD2 on 6 matching bases. The CDR3 has 14 amino acids. The CDR3 sequence: CASSLANFQETQYF. CDR3 bases: TGTGCCAGCAGTCTAGCGAACTTCCAAGAGACCCAGTACTTC.

This clonotype was detected a few times. CDR3: CSARRGQGSGYTF. The CDR3, as DNA: TGCAGTGCTAGACGGGGACAGGGCAGTGGCTACACCTTC. The chain carries TRBV20-1 and TRBJ1-2; TRBD1 aligns across 9 bases. Germline assignment: CDR1 DFQATT and CDR2 SNEGSKA (reference sequence). The CDR3 totals 13 residues. Trimming removed 2 bases from V and 7 bases from J; junction bases left unmatched: 5.

There are many counts of this clonotype. This rearrangement joins TRBV5-1 to TRBJ2-5, with 7 positions matching TRBD2. V dropped 2 bases and J dropped 3; count of bases not matched to a gene: 1. CDR3 length equals 13 residues. Germline values: CDR1 SGHRS, CDR2 YFSETQ. DNA for the CDR3: TGCGCCAGCAGCTTCACTAGCGAAGAGACCCAGTACTTC. This encodes CASSFTSEETQYF.

The chain couples TRBV6-1 to TRBJ1-6; 7 nucleotides match TRBD1. J was trimmed by 6 bases and V by 6 bases; bases with no gene match: 8. Germline CDR1 reads MNHNS; CDR2 reads SASEGT. This CDR3 region has 15 residues. This CDR3 reads CASSLNRGRNSPLHF. As DNA, the CDR3 is TGTGCCAGCAGCCTAAACAGGGGACGTAATTCACCCCTCCACTTT.

This clonotype was seen only a few times. V usage is TRBV3-1 and J usage is TRBJ2-3, with D tentatively TRBD2 (6 bases). Trimming pared 4 bases from V and 3 bases from J, leaving 11 bases between. CDR3 length: 14 amino acids. Germline loops: CDR1 LGHDT, CDR2 YNNKEL (reference sequence). The chain's CDR3 is CASSRGLLTDTQYF. In nucleotides, the CDR3 is TGTGCCAGCAGCCGCGGACTACTTACAGATACGCAGTATTTT.

This clonotype has a count of ten or more. The chain joins TRBV12-3 or TRBV12-4 to TRBJ1-5; tentative D call: TRBD1 (6 bases). CDR3 length equals 16 residues. V gave up 2 bases and J gave up 4 bases, with 15 bases separating them. This CDR3 is CASSLSAQGTNQPQHF. As DNA, the CDR3 is TGTGCCAGCAGTTTATCTGCCCAGGGGACAAATCAGCCCCAGCATTTT.

This clonotype was observed at least ten times. This rearrangement joins TRBV5-1 to TRBJ1-2; D is unresolved. In germline, CDR1 is SGHRS, CDR2 YFSETQ. The CDR3 contains 14 residues. The ends were cut back, 4 bases at V and 4 bases at J, with 14 bases in the middle. CDR3 coding DNA: TGCGCCAGCAGCCCTCCCGATGCGTCCTATGGCTACACCTTC. It translates to CASSPPDASYGYTF.

The table lists this clonotype with a few counts. The chain joins TRBV5-1 to TRBJ2-5; TRBD1 matches 8 bases. Losses at the gene ends were 0 bases for V and 5 bases for J; bases not matched to a gene: 6. Germline-derived CDR1 and CDR2 are SGHRS and YFSETQ. CDR3 length: 15 residues. The CDR3 DNA reads as TGCGCCAGCAGCTTGGAGGACAGGGATTGGGAGACCCAGTACTTC. Residues: CASSLEDRDWETQYF.

This clonotype was seen many times. This chain joins TRBV5-1 and TRBJ2-1, with 7 bases lining up with TRBD1. This CDR3 comprises 15 residues. V lost 4 bases and J lost 0; bases outside the gene matches: 4. The V gene's germline CDR1 is SGHRS and CDR2 YFSETQ. The CDR3 here is CASSVNRGSYNEQFF. The CDR3 coding sequence is TGCGCCAGCAGCGTGAACAGGGGCTCCTACAATGAGCAGTTCTTC.

In its sample, this clonotype was seen many times. The CDR3 region is CAINLQGWGTEAFF. The DNA for the CDR3 is TGTGCCATCAACCTACAGGGGTGGGGCACTGAAGCTTTCTTT. J is TRBJ1-1 and V is TRBV10-3; 7 positions agree with TRBD1. The CDR3 is 14 residues long. The germline V gene encodes CDR1 ENHRY and CDR2 SYGVKD. V lost 7 bases, J lost 4 bases, and 9 bases stayed unmatched.

This clonotype was observed many times. The CDR3 DNA reads TGTGCCAGCAGTTTACAGGGCTATGGCTACACCTTC. Protein: CASSLQGYGYTF. This chain links TRBV12-3 or TRBV12-4 with TRBJ1-2; tentatively, D is TRBD1 (5 bases). Deletions cut 2 bases from V and 4 bases from J, with 5 bases between. The CDR3 is 12 residues long.

The CDR3 DNA follows: TGTGCCAGCAGTACGGACAGGGCGCCCTACAATGAGCAGTTCTTC. This gives the protein CASSTDRAPYNEQFF. The gene calls are TRBV6-5 and TRBJ2-1; 8 nucleotides match TRBD1. CDR3 length: 15 amino acids. Looked up from germline, CDR1 is MNHEY and CDR2 is SVGAGI. V was clipped by 5 bases and J by 2 bases; unmatched bases: 5.

About this clonotype itself: At one of its ends the junction is not consistent with the germline gene, which may arise from a read error. The rearrangement links TRBV5-5 to TRBJ2-3, with TRBD1 as a possible D gene (5 bases). This CDR3 comprises 14 residues. Germline V lookup: CDR1 SGHKS, CDR2 YYEKEE (reference sequence). CDR3 protein: CDSSLGQGTDTQYF. The DNA of the CDR3 is TGTGACAGCAGCCTGGGTCAGGGAACAGATACGCAGTATTTT.

The genes are TRBV12-3 or TRBV12-4 and TRBJ2-3, with 11 bases lining up with TRBD2. The CDR3 runs to 16 residues. Germline trimming cut 5 bases from V and 0 bases from J; bases unmatched to any gene: 4. This CDR3 is CASSKGLAASTDTQYF. The CDR3 coding sequence is TGTGCCAGCAGTAAGGGACTAGCGGCAAGCACAGATACGCAGTATTTT.

In its sample, this clonotype was seen many times. The rearrangement joins TRBV5-5 to TRBJ2-7; D unresolved. Trimming removed 7 bases at V and 4 bases at J, with 6 bases between. Germline CDR1 SGHKS, CDR2 YYEKEE (reference sequence). This CDR3 is 10 amino acids long. Written as DNA, the CDR3 is TGTGCCAGCGATCATTACGAGCAGTACGTC. This encodes CASDHYEQYV.

This clonotype was counted ten times or more. The chain has TRBV12-3 or TRBV12-4 and TRBJ1-3; D unresolved. The length of the CDR3 is 14 residues. V was pared by 7 bases and J by 0 bases, with 10 bases between. CDR3 coding DNA: TGTGCCAGCACCCCCCTTCCCTCTGGAAACACCATATATTTT. It encodes CASTPLPSGNTIYF.

This rearrangement joins TRBV12-3 or TRBV12-4 to TRBJ1-5; 7 positions agree with TRBD1. V lost 1 base to trimming and J lost 5 bases; unmatched junction nucleotides: 2. CDR3 size: 14 residues. Here the CDR3 reads CASSLGDRYQPQHF. DNA for the CDR3: TGTGCCAGCAGTTTAGGGGACAGATATCAGCCCCAGCATTTT.

This clonotype was seen many times. The chain links TRBV10-3 to TRBJ2-7; D possibly corresponds to TRBD2 (5 bases). This CDR3 spans 15 amino acids. Trimming stripped 6 bases from V and 6 bases from J, with 21 bases between. In germline, CDR1 is ENHRY, CDR2 SYGVKD. The CDR3 sequence: CAISGNPGIASEQYV. In DNA, the CDR3 is TGTGCCATCAGCGGGAACCCCGGCATAGCCTCCGAGCAGTACGTC.

The sample holds many counts of this clonotype. The gene calls are TRBV6-5 and TRBJ2-1, with D uncertain. Germline V CDR1 and CDR2: MNHEY, SVGAGI. The V gene lost 0 bases and the J gene lost 10 bases, with 4 bases spanning the gap. The CDR3 contains 11 residues. CDR3 sequence (DNA): TGTGCCAGCAGTTACTCAGGGGAGCAGTTCTTC. Translation: CASSYSGEQFF.

This clonotype was recorded a few times. J is TRBJ1-1 and V is TRBV7-9; 8 positions agree with TRBD1. The CDR3 is made up of 11 amino acids. V lost 8 bases, J lost 8 bases, and 4 bases stayed unmatched. The germline V gene encodes CDR1 SEHNR and CDR2 FQNEAQ (reference sequence). The CDR3 DNA is TGTGCCAGCCACCGGACAGGGGAAGCTTTCTTT. It encodes CASHRTGEAFF.

The table lists this clonotype with a few counts. The chain has TRBV5-1 and TRBJ1-1; no firm D call. With 4 bases removed from V and 3 bases from J, the gap between germline ends came to 13 bases. Germline V gives CDR1 SGHRS, CDR2 YFSETQ. This CDR3 comprises 14 residues. Here the CDR3 reads CASSTLPRDTEAFF. The CDR3 DNA follows: TGCGCCAGCAGCACACTTCCACGGGACACTGAAGCTTTCTTT.

This clonotype was recorded at least ten times. This rearrangement joins TRBV5-6 to TRBJ2-7, with TRBD1 matching 9 bases. This CDR3 region has 16 residues. Unmatched junction bases numbered 11, after V lost 4 bases and J lost 3 bases. The germline V gene encodes CDR1 SGHDT and CDR2 YYEEEE. The CDR3 spells CASSPLPGQGNYEQYV. CDR3 bases: TGTGCCAGCAGCCCACTACCGGGACAGGGAAACTACGAGCAGTACGTC.